This T cell receptor beta chain is from a study of regulatory T cells in long-lasting Graves disease. Time point specified: newly diagnosed GD, antithyroid drugs for less than 3 months. Preparation of the TCR library used RNA extracted from PBMCs. Libraries of TCR beta came from iRepertoire HTBI primers plus Arm-PCR of CDR3 regions. TCRdb analysed the multiplex PCR reads with MiXCR anew, one entry per CDR3 protein. The sample lists fewer than 400,000 distinct CDR3 sequences; 18% were seen once. This clonotype was recorded at least ten times. The length of the CDR3 is 13 residues. Germline loops: CDR1 SGHTA, CDR2 FQGTGA. Trimming removed 0 bases at V and 1 base at J, with 3 bases between.

The clonotype comes from a female donor with Graves disease. The chain joins TRBV7-3 to TRBJ1-1, with unresolved D. The sample consisted of peripheral blood mononuclear cells (PBMCs), taken at new diagnosis, from a patient treated with antithyroid drugs. CDR3 sequence: CASSLTRNTEAFF. CDR3 DNA: TGTGCCAGCAGCTTAACAAGGAACACTGAAGCTTTCTTT.